This is a list of T cell receptor beta chains from one sample in a study of graft-versus-host responses after intestinal transplantation. Clones were read by immunoSEQ multiplex PCR, and TCRdb kept only the in-frame ones, dropping some. The data show under 20,000 clones, around 86% seen once. The sequences come from PBMCs, collected around 230 days after intestinal transplant. Source of these receptors: a human patient who received an intestinal transplant, so some T cells may come from the graft donor. Each CDR3 is given with its conserved first and last residue. Fields, in order: V gene, clone size, D gene, J gene, CDR3 DNA, CDR3 protein. The D gene is left open where the match is weak. Rows give clone size only sometimes, using once, few, many, or a class for an expanded clone.

v_call: TRBV5-1; clone_size: NA; d_call: NA; j_call: TRBJ2-3; cdr3_nt: TGCGCCAGCAGCCAAGAACGGACAGACTCCGCAACAGATACGCAGTATTTT; cdr3_aa: CASSQERTDSATDTQYF
v_call: TRBV19; clone_size: once; d_call: TRBD1; j_call: TRBJ1-5; cdr3_nt: TGTGCCAGTAGAACTATGCCCTACAGGGGTGCTGGGAATCAGCCCCAGCATTTT; cdr3_aa: CASRTMPYRGAGNQPQHF
v_call: TRBV11-2; clone_size: NA; d_call: TRBD1; j_call: TRBJ2-3; cdr3_nt: TGTGCCAGCAGCATATACAGGGGGCTGGGTACGCAGTATTTT; cdr3_aa: CASSIYRGLGTQYF
v_call: TRBV27; clone_size: once; d_call: NA; j_call: TRBJ2-7; cdr3_nt: TGTGCCAGCAGTCTTACAGGGAGTGGTAACGAGCAGTACTTC; cdr3_aa: CASSLTGSGNEQYF
v_call: TRBV13; clone_size: NA; d_call: NA; j_call: TRBJ2-7; cdr3_nt: TGTGCCAGCAGCACCGGGACTCGCTCCTACGAGCAGTACTTC; cdr3_aa: CASSTGTRSYEQYF
v_call: TRBV4-1; clone_size: NA; d_call: TRBD1; j_call: TRBJ1-2; cdr3_nt: TGTGCCAGCAGCCAAGCGATAGGGACAGTCTCCTATGGCTACACCTTC; cdr3_aa: CASSQAIGTVSYGYTF
v_call: TRBV6-4; clone_size: NA; d_call: TRBD2; j_call: TRBJ2-3; cdr3_nt: TGTGCCAGCAGTGTAGCGGGGGGCACAGATACGCAGTATTTT; cdr3_aa: CASSVAGGTDTQYF
v_call: TRBV6-1; clone_size: NA; d_call: NA; j_call: TRBJ2-7; cdr3_nt: TGTGCCAGCAGTGCAGCTCTCTACGAGCAGTACTTC; cdr3_aa: CASSAALYEQYF
v_call: TRBV7-3; clone_size: NA; d_call: TRBD1; j_call: TRBJ2-3; cdr3_nt: TGTGCCAGCAGCCCGACAGGGAGCACAGATACGCAGTATTTT; cdr3_aa: CASSPTGSTDTQYF
v_call: TRBV18; clone_size: NA; d_call: NA; j_call: TRBJ1-4; cdr3_nt: TGTGCCAGCTCACCACGGGTTCGTAATAATGAAAAACTGTTTTTT; cdr3_aa: CASSPRVRNNEKLFF
v_call: TRBV9; clone_size: NA; d_call: NA; j_call: TRBJ2-5; cdr3_nt: TGTGCCAGCAGCGGGGGGGCCCGACAAGAGACCCAGTACTTC; cdr3_aa: CASSGGARQETQYF
v_call: TRBV6-4; clone_size: NA; d_call: TRBD2; j_call: TRBJ2-1; cdr3_nt: TGTGCCAGCAGTGACAGCGGGGGGGCCTACAATGAGCAGTTCTTC; cdr3_aa: CASSDSGGAYNEQFF
v_call: TRBV6-1; clone_size: NA; d_call: NA; j_call: TRBJ1-5; cdr3_nt: TGTGCCAGCTTAGCAGTGGGTCAGCCCCAGCATTTT; cdr3_aa: CASLAVGQPQHF
v_call: TRBV6-5; clone_size: NA; d_call: TRBD2; j_call: TRBJ2-1; cdr3_nt: TGTGCCAGCAGAGCCGCGGGACTAGCTTTCGGTGAGCAGTTCTTC; cdr3_aa: CASRAAGLAFGEQFF
v_call: TRBV27; clone_size: NA; d_call: NA; j_call: TRBJ2-2; cdr3_nt: TGTGCCAGCAGTTACACTTGGGCTCCTACCGGGGAGCTGTTTTTT; cdr3_aa: CASSYTWAPTGELFF
v_call: TRBV4-2; clone_size: NA; d_call: TRBD1; j_call: TRBJ2-7; cdr3_nt: TGTGCCAGCAGCGTCGGGACAGGGGGCACCTACGAGCAGTACTTC; cdr3_aa: CASSVGTGGTYEQYF
v_call: TRBV7-2; clone_size: NA; d_call: NA; j_call: TRBJ1-2; cdr3_nt: TGTGCCACCGACAGCCGGGACTATGGCTACACCTTC; cdr3_aa: CATDSRDYGYTF
v_call: TRBV6-5; clone_size: NA; d_call: NA; j_call: TRBJ1-1; cdr3_nt: TGTGCCAGCAGTTACATGGGGAACACTGAAGCTTTCTTT; cdr3_aa: CASSYMGNTEAFF
v_call: TRBV7-6; clone_size: NA; d_call: NA; j_call: TRBJ1-6; cdr3_nt: TGTGCCAGCAGCTCGACAGCAGAAACACCCCTCCACTTT; cdr3_aa: CASSSTAETPLHF
v_call: TRBV6-5; clone_size: NA; d_call: TRBD1; j_call: TRBJ2-1; cdr3_nt: TGTGCCAGCAGTTTCGGACAGGGCCTCTACAATGAGCAGTTCTTC; cdr3_aa: CASSFGQGLYNEQFF
v_call: TRBV14; clone_size: once; d_call: TRBD1; j_call: TRBJ1-2; cdr3_nt: TGTGCCAGGGACAGGGGGCGGTATGGCTACACCTTC; cdr3_aa: CARDRGRYGYTF
v_call: TRBV18; clone_size: NA; d_call: TRBD1; j_call: TRBJ2-7; cdr3_nt: TGTGCCAGCTCACGGGACAGGGTCCCCTACGAGCAGTACTTC; cdr3_aa: CASSRDRVPYEQYF
v_call: TRBV6-1; clone_size: NA; d_call: NA; j_call: TRBJ1-2; cdr3_nt: TGTGCCAGCAGTGAAGCGCTTCGAGTGAGGGTCCGCTATGGCTACACCTTC; cdr3_aa: CASSEALRVRVRYGYTF
v_call: TRBV6-5; clone_size: NA; d_call: TRBD1; j_call: TRBJ1-2; cdr3_nt: TGTGCCAGCAGTAAACGACAGGGCCATGGCTACACCTTC; cdr3_aa: CASSKRQGHGYTF
v_call: TRBV6-6; clone_size: few; d_call: NA; j_call: TRBJ1-6; cdr3_nt: TGTGCCAGCAGTACCAAAGGGTACTCACCCCTCCACTTT; cdr3_aa: CASSTKGYSPLHF
v_call: TRBV7-9; clone_size: NA; d_call: NA; j_call: TRBJ2-7; cdr3_nt: TGTGCCAGCTCCGGGATAATCCAAGCCTACGAGCAGTACTTC; cdr3_aa: CASSGIIQAYEQYF